These 9 T cell receptor beta chains originate from one sample sequenced in a study of cytomegalovirus exposure and HLA in healthy donors. The PCR contained 60 Vbeta and 13 Jbeta primers. Sequencing used immunoSEQ multiplex PCR; TCRdb keeps in-frame clones, though not all of them. In the table there are 50,000 to 65,000 clones, approximately 82% of which are singletons. The sample consisted of PBMCs. These receptors all come from a woman between 18 and 29 years old in good health and CMV-seronegative.

V is TRBV11-2 and J is TRBJ2-7, with a weak D call TRBD1 (6 bases). Trimming pared 7 bases from V and 2 bases from J, leaving 12 bases between. The CDR3 loop spans 13 amino acids. CDR1 is SGHAT and CDR2 is FQNNGV in the germline V gene. The CDR3 here is CASTDRFPYEQYF. CDR3 DNA: TGTGCCAGCACCGACAGGTTTCCCTACGAGCAGTACTTC. The full variable domain, its missing parts supplied by reference TRBV11-2 and TRBJ2-7, is EAGVAQSPRYKIIEKRQSVAFWCNPISGHATLYWYQQILGQGPKLLIQFQNNGVVDDSQLPKDRFSAERLKGVDSTLKIQPAKLEDSAVYLCASTDRFPYEQYFGPGTRLTVT.

The chain is built from TRBV19 and TRBJ1-2, with D unclear. CDR1 LNHDA and CDR2 SQIVND come from the germline V gene (reference sequence). V was pared by 1 base and J by 2 bases, with 11 bases between. The CDR3 covers 15 residues. This CDR3 is CASSIVGGSNYGYTF. The CDR3 DNA follows: TGTGCCAGTAGTATAGTGGGAGGATCCAACTATGGCTACACCTTC.

This clone was recorded once. The chain combines TRBV5-5 with TRBJ1-3; no definite D call. Germline loops: CDR1 SGHKS, CDR2 YYEKEE (reference sequence). CDR3 size: 15 residues. V gave up 3 bases and J gave up 3 bases, with 13 bases separating them. The CDR3 bases are TGTGCCAGCAGCTGGCGACATTCTGTTGGAAACACCATATATTTT. This encodes CASSWRHSVGNTIYF.

The rearrangement joins TRBV2 to TRBJ1-6; D is possibly TRBD1 (6 bases). From germline, CDR1 is SNHLY and CDR2 FYNNEI. V lost 8 bases and J 5 bases, leaving 13 bases between the germline ends. The CDR3 has 14 residues. CDR3 coding DNA: TGTGCCAGCTCAGGCAGGGGTGATAATTCACCCCTCCACTTT. It specifies CASSGRGDNSPLHF.

The chain carries TRBV25-1 and TRBJ2-5; TRBD1 is a possible D gene (8 bases). V gave up 7 bases and J gave up 5 bases, with 17 bases separating them. The CDR3 totals 14 residues. Germline-derived CDR1 and CDR2 are MGHDK and SYGVNS. The CDR3 DNA reads TGTGCCAGCACCGAAGGACAGGGAGGGGAGACCCAGTACTTC. As protein: CASTEGQGGETQYF.

The chain couples TRBV5-6 to TRBJ1-1, with a weak D call TRBD1 (5 bases). V lost 0 bases to trimming and J lost 1 base, with 10 bases between them. The V gene's germline CDR1 is SGHDT and CDR2 YYEEEE. CDR3 size: 15 residues. The CDR3 nucleotides are TGTGCCAGCAGCTTGGACAGGCTAGAGAACACTGAAGCTTTCTTT. This encodes CASSLDRLENTEAFF.

The V and J genes are TRBV10-1 and TRBJ2-5; D uncertain. The CDR3 covers 12 residues. Trimming shortened V by 3 bases and J by 5 bases, and 7 bases separated the two germline ends. Per germline, CDR1 WNHNN and CDR2 SYGVQD (reference sequence). CDR3 bases: TGCGCCAGCAGTGATAATCGGGAGACCCAGTACTTC. As protein: CASSDNRETQYF.

The chain has TRBV19 and TRBJ2-3, with TRBD1 matching over 8 bases. The CDR3 is made up of 14 amino acids. V shed 3 bases, J shed 4 bases, and the junction held 3 bases outside the gene matches. Per germline, CDR1 LNHDA and CDR2 SQIVND (reference sequence). The CDR3 sequence: CASSMDRAADTQYF. The CDR3 coding sequence is TGTGCCAGTAGTATGGACAGGGCTGCAGATACGCAGTATTTT. Full variable domain (outside the CDR3, taken from reference TRBV19 and TRBJ2-3): DGGITQSPKYLFRKEGQNVTLSCEQNLNHDAMYWYRQDPGQGLRLIYYSQIVNDFQKGDIAEGYSVSREKKESFPLTVTSAQKNPTAFYLCASSMDRAADTQYFGPGTRLTVL.

There are a few counts of this clone. The rearrangement uses TRBV2 and TRBJ1-2, with D tentatively TRBD1 (5 bases). Trimming took off 5 bases at V and 0 bases at J, with 10 bases between the two ends. CDR1 and CDR2 (germline): SNHLY, FYNNEI. The CDR3 has 14 amino acids. CDR3 nucleotides: TGTGCCAGCAGTAAAGACAGCCCTAACTATGGCTACACCTTC. Translation gives CASSKDSPNYGYTF. The full variable domain, in which reference TRBV2 and TRBJ1-2 provide the parts outside the CDR3, is EPEVTQTPSHQVTQMGQEVILRCVPISNHLYFYWYRQILGQKVEFLVSFYNNEISEKSEIFDDQFSVERPDGSNFTLKIRSTKLEDSAMYFCASSKDSPNYGYTFGSGTRLTVV.